The sequence of this T cell receptor (beta chain) was determined in a study of blood T cell repertoires in COVID-19. Study-level information: Collection of acute and convalescent COVID-19 samples took place in the United States, Italy and Spain. From T cells, B-cell-depleted T cells, or PBMCs came the material, which was cDNA or gDNA.

Per the authors' pipeline: Researchers report that nucleated cell counts were estimated from reference gene primer amplification. Profiled with immunoSEQ multiplex PCR; TCRdb holds only in-frame clones, not every one. From that table come the V and J calls and clone size; the DNA was used to work out D and trimming. The data contain about 120,000 clones, roughly 82% of them seen just once; the ten biggest clones take up 16%. This CDR3 contains 12 residues. CDR1 is GTSNPN, CDR2 SVGIG, per germline (reference sequence). Trimming took 5 bases from V and 7 from J; bases not matched to a gene: 4. The chain combines TRBV30 with TRBJ1-1, with 10 positions matching TRBD1. Sequencing used peripheral blood. This receptor was obtained from a woman between 55 and 75 years old with acute or convalescent COVID-19. CDR3 coding DNA: TGTGCCTGGGACAGGGGGCAGGTTGAAGCTTTCTTT. Translated: CAWDRGQVEAFF. The complete variable domain, with remaining parts taken from reference TRBV30 and TRBJ1-1, reads SQTIHQWPATLVQPVGSPLSLECTVEGTSNPNLYWYRQAAGRGLQLLFYSVGIGQISSEVPQNLSASRPQDRQFILSSKKLLLSDSGFYLCAWDRGQVEAFFGQGTRLTVV.